This T cell receptor beta chain was observed in a study of blood T cell repertoires in COVID-19. About the study: Sources were T cells, B-cell-depleted T cells, or PBMCs; the material itself was cDNA or gDNA.

Allocation to cohorts depended on clinical history reported by the participants. In the authors' workflow: The authors estimated nucleated cell counts from reference gene primer amplification. Repertoires were generated with immunoSEQ multiplex PCR, while TCRdb's copy carries only in-frame clones and drops some. V and J calls and clone size come straight from that table; D and trimming were deduced from the DNA. The sample has 150,000 or so clones, over 75% seen once. Germline CDR1 and CDR2: SGHNT and YYREEE (reference sequence). The CDR3 length is 14 residues. The junction had 8 bases not matched to a gene; V was cut back by 5 bases and J by 5 bases.

The chain joins TRBV5-4 to TRBJ2-5; 8 bases align to TRBD2. Sequenced material: PBMCs or T cells enriched from blood (not recorded which). The clonotype originates from a woman in her forties or fifties who had recovered from COVID-19. The CDR3 reads CASSPGGGKETQYF. As DNA, the CDR3 is TGTGCCAGCAGTCCCGGGGGGGGAAAGGAGACCCAGTACTTC.